These T cell receptor beta chains were read from a single sample in a study of molecular identifiers for immune sequencing clone quantification. One entry per CDR3 protein results from TCRdb running MiXCR on the PCR reads. Of 550,000 to 750,000 distinct CDR3 sequences in the sample, 20% were seen once. Sequences were obtained from naive CD8+ T cells from blood, with Jurkat cell RNA spiked in. The receptors were sampled from a human donor in good health. Some libraries in this study had Jurkat cell RNA spiked in. The CDR3 runs from the conserved cysteine through the conserved F or W. The D gene is left open where the match is weak. A row's size may be missing; if present it is once, few, many or a size class.

d_gene | j_gene | v_gene | abundance | CDR3nt | CDR3aa
TRBD1 | TRBJ1-4 | TRBV27 | many | TGTGCCAGCAGTTTAGGTCAGGGGGCTGAAAAACTGTTTTTT | CASSLGQGAEKLFF
TRBD2 | TRBJ2-7 | TRBV27 | NA | TGTGCCAGCGGCCTAGCGGGGGGGCCTTACGAGCAGTACTTC | CASGLAGGPYEQYF
TRBD2 | TRBJ2-7 | TRBV9 | NA | TGTGCCAGCAGCCCCCGGCTAGCGGAGCTATACGAGCAGTGCTTC | CASSPRLAELYEQCF
NA | TRBJ1-1 | TRBV29-1 | NA | TGCAGCGTTGAAAGCGGGGGTTACGTGAGCACTGAAGCTTTCTTC | CSVESGGYVSTEAFF
NA | TRBJ1-3 | TRBV4-3 | NA | TGCGCCAGCAGCCAAGATTTTCGGGGGACTGGAAACACCATATATTTT | CASSQDFRGTGNTIYF
NA | TRBJ2-1 | TRBV21-1 | few | TGTGCCAGCAGCAACTGTCTAGCGGGGACCGTCGATGAGCAGTTCTTC | CASSNCLAGTVDEQFF
NA | TRBJ1-5 | TRBV30 | NA | TGTGCCTGGAGTGTAGGGAGCGACGTGGGCAATCAGCCCCAGCATTTT | CAWSVGSDVGNQPQHF
TRBD2 | TRBJ2-7 | TRBV19 | NA | TGTGCCAGTAGTCCTAGTGCAGCGGGAGTACGCGAGCAGTACTTC | CASSPSAAGVREQYF
NA | TRBJ1-6 | TRBV28 | many | TGTGCTAGCCGTATTATGAGTTCACCCCTCCACTTT | CASRIMSSPLHF
NA | TRBJ1-1 | TRBV21-1 | many | TGTGCCAGCAGCAAAAGGGGGCCACAGCGCAAAGCTTTCTTT | CASSKRGPQRKAFF
NA | TRBJ1-4 | TRBV7-3 | many | TGTGCCAGCAGCCCGGGGACGGCAACTAATGAAAAACTGTTTTTT | CASSPGTATNEKLFF
NA | TRBJ2-3 | TRBV10-3 | few | TGTGCCATCAGTCGGGGAATCACAGATACGCAGTATTTT | CAISRGITDTQYF
NA | TRBJ1-6 | TRBV4-1 | many | TGCGCCAGCAGCCAAGTTCAGGCCGTTGGGGCCCTCCACTTT | CASSQVQAVGALHF
NA | TRBJ2-7 | TRBV29-1 | many | TGCAGCGTTGAAGAACCAGGGGTGGGCTACGAGCAGTACTTC | CSVEEPGVGYEQYF
TRBD2 | TRBJ2-3 | TRBV23-1 | few | TGCGCCAGCAGTCAATCTACAAGGACTAGCGGGAATACGCAGTATTTT | CASSQSTRTSGNTQYF
NA | TRBJ2-7 | TRBV28 | NA | TGTGCCAGCAGTTTATCGTCTCAGGTATTTTCCTACGAGCAGTACTTC | CASSLSSQVFSYEQYF
TRBD1 | TRBJ1-2 | TRBV5-1 | few | TGCGCCAGCAGCTTCGGTCAGACAGGGAACGGCTACACCTTC | CASSFGQTGNGYTF
NA | TRBJ2-7 | TRBV27 | many | TGTGCCAGCAGTTGGCAGGGGGGCGAGCAGTACTTC | CASSWQGGEQYF
TRBD1 | TRBJ2-7 | TRBV4-1 | NA | TGCGCCAGCAGCCAAATACAGGGGGAGACTAACGAGCAGTACTTC | CASSQIQGETNEQYF
NA | TRBJ1-4 | TRBV7-9 | many | TGTGCCAGCAGCTTAGCGCCTAGGGGGAATGAAAAACTGTTTTTT | CASSLAPRGNEKLFF
TRBD1 | TRBJ2-7 | TRBV27 | many | TGTGCCAGCAGTCGACAGGGTAACGAGCAGTACTTC | CASSRQGNEQYF
NA | TRBJ2-2 | TRBV19 | many | TGTGCCAGTAGTATAGCTCCAGCACCCGGGGAGCTGTTTTTT | CASSIAPAPGELFF
TRBD1 | TRBJ2-7 | TRBV5-5 | many | TGTGCCAGCAGCTTTGAGGACAGGGTGGGGTACGACCAGTACTTC | CASSFEDRVGYDQYF
NA | TRBJ2-3 | TRBV7-9 | many | TGTGCCAGCAGTCACTCCTTGGAACGGCCCACAGATACGCAGTATTTT | CASSHSLERPTDTQYF
NA | TRBJ2-7 | TRBV6-2/TRBV6-3 | many | TGTGCCAGCGGCAGGGGCGTTACGTACGAGCAGTACTTC | CASGRGVTYEQYF
NA | TRBJ1-1 | TRBV6-1 | NA | TGTGCCAGCAGTGGACAGTCAGGGATGAACACTGAAGCTTTCTTT | CASSGQSGMNTEAFF
NA | TRBJ1-5 | TRBV2 | NA | TGTGCCAGCAGTGAAGAGCTTTATAGCAATCAGCCCCAGCATTTT | CASSEELYSNQPQHF
TRBD1 | TRBJ1-2 | TRBV12-3/TRBV12-4 | few | TGTGCCAGCAGTATCCACAGGGGTGGCTACACCTTC | CASSIHRGGYTF
TRBD2 | TRBJ2-7 | TRBV30 | many | TGTGCCTGGAGTTTAGCGGGAGGGTACGAGCAGTACTTC | CAWSLAGGYEQYF
TRBD2 | TRBJ2-1 | TRBV11-2 | few | TGTGCCAGCAGCCATAGCGGGCCAGAGCAGTTCTTC | CASSHSGPEQFF
TRBD1 | TRBJ2-7 | TRBV27 | many | TGTGCCAGCAAGACAGGGGGGTCCTACGAGCAGTACTTC | CASKTGGSYEQYF
NA | TRBJ1-1 | TRBV21-1 | many | TGTGCCAGCAGCACTGGGGCGAGCGCACCGAACACTGAAGCTTTCTTT | CASSTGASAPNTEAFF
TRBD2 | TRBJ2-7 | TRBV2 | few | TGTGCCAGCGGGACTAGCGGCTTCTCCTACGAGCAGTACTTC | CASGTSGFSYEQYF
NA | TRBJ1-5 | TRBV12-3/TRBV12-4 | many | TGTGCCAGCAGTTTATCAGGAGGGGTTGGACCCCAGCATTTT | CASSLSGGVGPQHF
TRBD1 | TRBJ1-5 | TRBV19 | many | TGTGCCAGTAGTCCCCGGACAGGGGTCGGCAATCAGCCCCAGCATTTT | CASSPRTGVGNQPQHF
NA | TRBJ2-1 | TRBV14 | many | TGTGCCAGCAGCCAAGAGACCACAGGGTTTTCCTACAATGAGCAGTTCTTC | CASSQETTGFSYNEQFF
NA | TRBJ2-1 | TRBV29-1 | many | TGCAGCGTTGGCGGCGGGGGCCAGTTAGATGAGCAGTTCTTC | CSVGGGGQLDEQFF
NA | TRBJ2-7 | TRBV6-2/TRBV6-3 | NA | TGTGCCAGCAGTCCCGGGACAATCTACGAGCAGTACTTC | CASSPGTIYEQYF
TRBD2 | TRBJ2-3 | TRBV7-8 | many | TGTGCCAGCAGCTTACTAGCGGGGGGGCTAAGCACAGATACGCAGTATTTT | CASSLLAGGLSTDTQYF
NA | TRBJ2-7 | TRBV2 | NA | TGTGCCAGCAGTGAAGCGTCGGGATGGAGTGGATACGAGCAGTACTTC | CASSEASGWSGYEQYF
TRBD2 | TRBJ2-3 | TRBV11-2 | NA | TGTGCCAGCAGCTCTGGGACTAGCGGGGTCAGAGATACGCAGTATTTT | CASSSGTSGVRDTQYF
TRBD2 | TRBJ2-6 | TRBV6-2/TRBV6-3 | few | TGTGCCAGCACTGGACTAGCGGGAGGATCTGGGGCCAACGTCCTGACTTTC | CASTGLAGGSGANVLTF
TRBD2 | TRBJ2-1 | TRBV28 | NA | TGTGCCAGCAGTTCCCGACTAGCGGGAGTCAGGAATGAGCAGTTCTTC | CASSSRLAGVRNEQFF
NA | TRBJ1-1 | TRBV5-6 | many | TGTGCCAGCACCAACAGGTTAACTGAAGCTTTCTTT | CASTNRLTEAFF
TRBD2 | TRBJ2-1 | TRBV12-3/TRBV12-4 | NA | TGTGCCAGCAGGCGGGGGAGGGGCAATGAGCAGTTCTTC | CASRRGRGNEQFF